This section outlines one T cell receptor (beta chain) sequence together with its context. This clonotype was recorded a few times. Its target antigen remains unknown. No clone much larger than this one lies a single base away; base qualities are absent. In the ophthalmopathy patients, disease was moderately to severely active, with a Clinical Activity Score of 3 or more, a NOSPECS grade of 4 or more, and a duration of less than 3 months. Patients with uncontrolled infections, other autoimmune diseases, pregnancy or lactation were excluded. Clinical symptoms, serum thyroxine and TRAb, thyroid ultrasound, and orbital computed tomography formed the basis for the diagnoses. PBMCs were separated from 7.5 to 10 ml of fresh peripheral blood using Ficoll-Paque density gradient centrifugation. Total RNA was extracted using Trizol reagent, and RNA quality was assessed on an Agilent 2100 Bioanalyzer. This sample is drawn from a study of T cells in Graves' hyperthyroidism and ophthalmopathy (dated by TCRdb to between 2018 and 2021). Study-level background: Peripheral blood was collected at initial diagnosis, before any treatment. A discovery cohort of fewer than 110 patients, approximately 45 with Graves' ophthalmopathy and under 60 with stable Graves' hyperthyroidism, was used to find distinguishing TCR V-J signatures. An independent validation cohort of under 20 hyperthyroidism patients and some 15 patients who later progressed to ophthalmopathy tested prospective prediction of ophthalmopathy. The approximately 90 discovery patients were divided at random into training and test sets in a 7:3 ratio. The study also compared thyroid tissue and blood T-cell repertoires from 5 to 7 Graves' hyperthyroidism patients. After sampling, hyperthyroidism patients received methimazole starting at 30 mg daily, and ophthalmopathy patients received high-dose intravenous methylprednisolone. According to the paper, TCR Vbeta CDR3 sequencing was carried out on 120 to 150 peripheral blood samples, which came from more than 40 ophthalmopathy, approximately 72 hyperthyroidism and approximately 17 progressor patients. Broader findings and caveats from the paper: No statistical method was used to set the sample size in advance, and investigators knew the group allocation. Most expanded thyroid clonotypes (frequency above 0.001) were also detected in blood, a finding suggesting that blood repertoires may reflect thyroid immune responses. During validation, the model predicted progression to ophthalmopathy a median of around 6 months ahead of onset, with 60% to 71% sensitivity and 72% to 80% specificity. Ophthalmopathy was separated from stable hyperthyroidism by a 13 V-J signature model, with around 90% sensitivity and about 81% specificity obtained in cross-validation and 80%/75% obtained in testing.

Clipping removes 6 bases from V and 7 bases from J, with 8 as the unmatched junction base count. From the germline V gene, CDR1 is MNHEY and CDR2 is SVGEGT. The CDR3 runs 13 amino acids, cysteine and phenylalanine included. Of the read, only the CDR3 DNA is kept; its 39 bases are in frame from base 1. TCR beta CDR3 regions were amplified from RNA transcripts. A first-round RT-PCR of the TCR CDR3 used the HTBI primer set with the Qiagen OneStep RT-PCR kit. The libraries were constructed in a second round of multiplex PCR and then size-selected and purified. Sequencing of the libraries was done on an Illumina HiSeq2000 using paired-end 100 bp reads. Processing in the source paper ran as follows. SOAPnuke was used to process the raw data, throwing out any read that contained adapters or uncalled bases, had a mean Phred below 15, or lacked an exact constant-primer or identifier match. COPE v1.2.5 was used to merge the high-quality paired reads, and each unique nucleotide sequence was defined as a clonotype. MiTCR v1.1 was used to align clonotypes to the IMGT TRBV, TRBD and TRBJ reference segments. The analysis was restricted to V-J combinations with a frequency above 0.0001, which together covered around 99% of the repertoires. A TCS score was defined as the ratio between F50 (clonal expansion) and ExV (chaos), using BLOSUM62-based TCRdist between CDR3 peptides within each V-J. Welch's t-statistics and random forest reduced around 550 V-J features to roughly 13, which were used in a naive Bayes classifier (R e1071). TCRdb itself trimmed the public reads at Q25 with fastp, ran MiXCR and retained productive beta chains. Every entry covers one CDR3 protein and lists the most common genes and DNA from its rows. These V and J calls rely on TCRdb rather than the paper's analysis. Present in this sample are about 350,000 distinct CDR3 sequences, 15% to 20% of which were seen just once. Around 16% of the sample is held by the ten biggest clonotypes.

The source of this sequence is a woman aged 40 to 50 with Graves' ophthalmopathy. The sequencing sample was made of blood. The V and J segments used are TRBV6-2 or TRBV6-3 and TRBJ2-5, with 7 junctional bases fitting TRBD2. The DNA reads as follows: TGTGCCAGCAGACCGAGCGGGGAAGGGACCCAGTACTTC. Its protein product is CASRPSGEGTQYF.